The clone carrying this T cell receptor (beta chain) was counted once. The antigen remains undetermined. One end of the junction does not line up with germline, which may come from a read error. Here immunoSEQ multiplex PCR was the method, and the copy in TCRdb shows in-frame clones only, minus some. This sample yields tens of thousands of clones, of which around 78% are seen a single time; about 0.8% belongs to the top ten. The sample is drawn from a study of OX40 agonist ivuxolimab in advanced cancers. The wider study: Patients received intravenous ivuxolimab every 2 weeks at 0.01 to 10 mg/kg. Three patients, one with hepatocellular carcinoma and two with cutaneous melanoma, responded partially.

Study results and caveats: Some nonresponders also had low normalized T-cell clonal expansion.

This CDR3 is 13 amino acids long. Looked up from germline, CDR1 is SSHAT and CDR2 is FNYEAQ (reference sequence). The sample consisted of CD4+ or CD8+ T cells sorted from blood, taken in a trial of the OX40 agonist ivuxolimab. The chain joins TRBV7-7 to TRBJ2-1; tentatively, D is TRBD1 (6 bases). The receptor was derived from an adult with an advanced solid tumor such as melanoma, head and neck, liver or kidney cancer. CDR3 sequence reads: CASSRDTNNEQFF. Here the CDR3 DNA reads TGTGCTAGCAGCCGGGACACCAACAATGAGCAGTTCTTC.